This TCR beta chain was captured in a study of blood T cell repertoires in COVID-19. Turning to the study itself: COVID-19 samples collected from the United States, Italy and Spain covered acute and convalescent phases.

The CDR3 contains 16 residues. Germline values: CDR1 SGDLS, CDR2 YYNGEE. Losses at the gene ends were 4 bases for V and 3 bases for J; bases not matched to a gene: 6. Produced via immunoSEQ multiplex PCR; TCRdb's table is partial and in-frame only. Of 120,000 to 150,000 clones listed, 65% to 85% were seen once; the top ten hold almost 9%. Sequenced sample: peripheral blood. V and J are TRBV9 and TRBJ2-3; 12 bases map to TRBD2. The source is a man younger than 40 with COVID-19, enrolled during active disease. CDR3 sequence (DNA): TGTGCCAGCAGCCTCGGACTAGCGGGATCTACAGATACGCAGTATTTT. It translates to CASSLGLAGSTDTQYF.